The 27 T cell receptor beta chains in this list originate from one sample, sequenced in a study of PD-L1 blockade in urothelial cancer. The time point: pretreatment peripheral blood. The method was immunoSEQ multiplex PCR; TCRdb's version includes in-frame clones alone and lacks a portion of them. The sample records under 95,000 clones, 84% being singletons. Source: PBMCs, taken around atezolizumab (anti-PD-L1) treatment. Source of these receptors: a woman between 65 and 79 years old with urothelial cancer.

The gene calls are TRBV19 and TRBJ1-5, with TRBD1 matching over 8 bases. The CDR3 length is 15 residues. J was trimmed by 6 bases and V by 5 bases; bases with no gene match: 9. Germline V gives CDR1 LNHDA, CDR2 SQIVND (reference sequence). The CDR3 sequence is CASSPWTGRPQPQHF. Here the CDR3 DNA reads TGTGCCAGTAGTCCATGGACAGGGAGGCCTCAGCCCCAGCATTTT.

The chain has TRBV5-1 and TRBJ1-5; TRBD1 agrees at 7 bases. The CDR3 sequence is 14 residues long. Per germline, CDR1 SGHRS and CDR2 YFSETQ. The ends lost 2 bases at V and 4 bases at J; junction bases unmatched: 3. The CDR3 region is CASSLGQDNQPQHF. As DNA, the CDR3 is TGCGCCAGCAGCTTAGGACAGGATAATCAGCCCCAGCATTTT.

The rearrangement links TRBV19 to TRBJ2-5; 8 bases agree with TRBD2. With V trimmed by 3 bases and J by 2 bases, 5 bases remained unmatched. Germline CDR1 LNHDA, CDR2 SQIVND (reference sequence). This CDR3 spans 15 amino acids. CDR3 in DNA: TGTGCCAGTAGTATGGCTAGCGGGCCGCAAGAGACCCAGTACTTC. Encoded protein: CASSMASGPQETQYF.

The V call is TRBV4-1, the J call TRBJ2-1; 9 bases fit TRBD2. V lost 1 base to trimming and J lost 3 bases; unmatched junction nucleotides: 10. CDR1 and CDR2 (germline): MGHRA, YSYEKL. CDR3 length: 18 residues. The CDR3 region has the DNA TGCGCCAGCAGCCAAGGCCCTCCAGGGCGGGGGGGCTACAATGAGCAGTTCTTC. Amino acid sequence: CASSQGPPGRGGYNEQFF.

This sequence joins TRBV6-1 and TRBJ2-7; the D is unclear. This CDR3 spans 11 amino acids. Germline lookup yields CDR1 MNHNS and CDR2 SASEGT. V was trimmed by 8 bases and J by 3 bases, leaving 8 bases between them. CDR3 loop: CASGYSYEQYF. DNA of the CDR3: TGTGCCAGCGGCTACAGCTACGAGCAGTACTTC.

CDR3 nucleotide sequence: TGTGCCAGCAGTCTTCAGGGAGGCTACGAGCAGTACTTC. It codes for CASSLQGGYEQYF. The rearrangement uses TRBV7-9 and TRBJ2-7, with D perhaps TRBD2 (6 bases). The germline V gene encodes CDR1 SEHNR and CDR2 FQNEAQ (reference sequence). The CDR3 spans 13 residues. Trimming left V 6 bases short and J 3 bases short, with 12 bases between. The variable domain in full, completed from reference TRBV7-9 and TRBJ2-7, reads DTGVSQNPRHKITKRGQNVTFRCDPISEHNRLYWYRQTLGQGPEFLTYFQNEAQLEKSRLLSDRFSAERPKGSFSTLEIQRTEQGDSAMYLCASSLQGGYEQYFGPGTRLTVT.

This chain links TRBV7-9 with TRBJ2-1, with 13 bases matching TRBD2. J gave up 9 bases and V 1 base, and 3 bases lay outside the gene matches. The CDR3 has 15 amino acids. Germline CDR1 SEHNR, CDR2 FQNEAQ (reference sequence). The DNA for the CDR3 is TGTGCCAGCAGCTTAGAGGGACTAGCGGGAAGTGAGCAGTTCTTC. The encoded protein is CASSLEGLAGSEQFF.

In nucleotides, the CDR3 is TGTGCCAGCAGCGTAGACGGGAGGGAAGAAGAGACCCAGTACTTC. Residues: CASSVDGREEETQYF. The chain is built from TRBV9 and TRBJ2-5; 8 bases match TRBD2. The CDR3 extends over 15 amino acids. CDR1 is SGDLS, CDR2 YYNGEE, per germline. V was clipped by 0 bases and J by 3 bases; unmatched bases: 4.

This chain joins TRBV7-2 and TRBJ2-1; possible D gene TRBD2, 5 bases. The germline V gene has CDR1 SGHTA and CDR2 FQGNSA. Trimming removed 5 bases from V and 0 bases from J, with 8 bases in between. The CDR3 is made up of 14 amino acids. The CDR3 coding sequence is TGTGCCAGCAGCCCCAGCGGCTCCTACAATGAGCAGTTCTTC. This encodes CASSPSGSYNEQFF.

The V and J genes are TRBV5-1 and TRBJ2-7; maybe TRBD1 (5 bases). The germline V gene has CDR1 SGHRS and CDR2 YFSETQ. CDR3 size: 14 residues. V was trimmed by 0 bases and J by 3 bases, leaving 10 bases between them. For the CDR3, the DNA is TGCGCCAGCAGCTTGGGCCCAGGGCGCTACGAGCAGTACTTC. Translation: CASSLGPGRYEQYF.

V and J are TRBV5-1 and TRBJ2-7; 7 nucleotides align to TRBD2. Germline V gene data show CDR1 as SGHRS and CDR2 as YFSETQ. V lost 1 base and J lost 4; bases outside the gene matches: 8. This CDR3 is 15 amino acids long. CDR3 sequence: CASSLSGTGGYEQYF. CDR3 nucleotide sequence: TGCGCCAGCAGCTTGAGTGGGACCGGGGGGTACGAGCAGTACTTC.

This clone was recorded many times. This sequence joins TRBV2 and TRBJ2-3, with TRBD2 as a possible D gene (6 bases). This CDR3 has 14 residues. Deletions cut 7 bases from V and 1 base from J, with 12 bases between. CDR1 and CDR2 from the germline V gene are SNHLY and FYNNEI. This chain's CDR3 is CASMVGGGTDTQYF. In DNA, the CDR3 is TGTGCCAGCATGGTGGGAGGTGGCACAGATACGCAGTATTTT.

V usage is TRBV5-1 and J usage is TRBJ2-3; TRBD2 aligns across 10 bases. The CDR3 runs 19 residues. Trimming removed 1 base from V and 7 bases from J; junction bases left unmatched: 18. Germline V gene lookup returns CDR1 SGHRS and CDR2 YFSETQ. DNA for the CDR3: TGCGCCAGCAGCTTGTTTGCTAGCGGGAGTCCCGTCGGGTCGAATACGCAGTATTTT. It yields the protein CASSLFASGSPVGSNTQYF.

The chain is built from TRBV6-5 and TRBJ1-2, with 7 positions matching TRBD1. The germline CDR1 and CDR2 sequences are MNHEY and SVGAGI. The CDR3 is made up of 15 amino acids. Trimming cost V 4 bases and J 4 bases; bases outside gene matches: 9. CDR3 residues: CASSSDRVLGYGYTF. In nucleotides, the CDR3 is TGTGCCAGCAGTTCAGACAGGGTTTTGGGCTATGGCTACACCTTC.

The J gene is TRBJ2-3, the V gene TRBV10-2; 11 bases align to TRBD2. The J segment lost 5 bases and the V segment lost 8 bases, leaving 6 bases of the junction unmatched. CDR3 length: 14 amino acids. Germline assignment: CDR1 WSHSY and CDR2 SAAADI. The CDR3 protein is CASLSGGAIDTQYF. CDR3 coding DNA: TGCGCCAGCCTTAGCGGGGGGGCCATAGATACGCAGTATTTT.

The CDR3, as DNA: TGCGCCAGCAGTGACGGCTCTGGGGCCAACGTCCTGACTTTC. Protein product: CASSDGSGANVLTF. V gene TRBV10-1 combines with J gene TRBJ2-6, with D hard to call. The V gene lost 3 bases and the J gene lost 0 bases, with 3 bases spanning the gap. The germline CDR1 and CDR2 sequences are WNHNN and SYGVQD (reference sequence). The CDR3 has 14 residues.

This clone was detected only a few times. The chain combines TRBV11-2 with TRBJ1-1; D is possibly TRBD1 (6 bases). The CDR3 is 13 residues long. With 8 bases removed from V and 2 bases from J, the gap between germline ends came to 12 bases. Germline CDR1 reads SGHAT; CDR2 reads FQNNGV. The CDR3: CASSAGTNTEAFF. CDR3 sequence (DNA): TGTGCCAGCTCGGCCGGGACAAACACTGAAGCTTTCTTT.

The CDR3 coding sequence is TGTGCCAGCTCACCACTTCCGGGCTCCTACGAGCAGTACTTC. Translation gives CASSPLPGSYEQYF. The chain links TRBV18 to TRBJ2-7; no clear D. There are 14 residues in the CDR3. The germline V gene has CDR1 KGHSH and CDR2 LQKENI. V lost 1 base, J lost 0 bases, and 7 bases lay in between.

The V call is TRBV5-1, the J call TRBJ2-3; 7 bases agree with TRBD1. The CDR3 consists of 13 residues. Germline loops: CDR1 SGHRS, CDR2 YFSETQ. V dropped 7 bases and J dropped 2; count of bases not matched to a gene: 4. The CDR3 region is CASGGQHTDTQYF. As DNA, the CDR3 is TGCGCCAGCGGGGGACAGCACACAGATACGCAGTATTTT.

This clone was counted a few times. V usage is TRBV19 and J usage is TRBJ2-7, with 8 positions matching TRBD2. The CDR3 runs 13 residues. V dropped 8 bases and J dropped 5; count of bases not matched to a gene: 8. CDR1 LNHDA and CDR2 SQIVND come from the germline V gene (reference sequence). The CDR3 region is CASGTGGPHEQYF. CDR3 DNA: TGTGCCAGTGGGACGGGAGGGCCCCACGAGCAGTACTTC.

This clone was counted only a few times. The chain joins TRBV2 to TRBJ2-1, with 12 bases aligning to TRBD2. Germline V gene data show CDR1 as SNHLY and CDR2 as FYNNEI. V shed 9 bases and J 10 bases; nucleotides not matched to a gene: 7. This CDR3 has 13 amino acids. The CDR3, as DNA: TGTGCCAGAAAGACTAGCGGGAGTCGGGAGCAGTTCTTC. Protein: CARKTSGSREQFF.

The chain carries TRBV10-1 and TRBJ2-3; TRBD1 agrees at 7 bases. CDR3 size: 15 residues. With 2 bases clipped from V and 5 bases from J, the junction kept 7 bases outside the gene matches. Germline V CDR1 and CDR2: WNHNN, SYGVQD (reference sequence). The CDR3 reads CASSEPSRGLDTQYF. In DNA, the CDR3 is TGCGCCAGCAGTGAGCCCTCTAGGGGGCTAGATACGCAGTATTTT.

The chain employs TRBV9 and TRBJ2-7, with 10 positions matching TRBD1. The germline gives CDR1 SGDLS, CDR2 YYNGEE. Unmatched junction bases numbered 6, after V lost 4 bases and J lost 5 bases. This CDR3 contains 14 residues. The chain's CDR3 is CASSFSGTGDEQYF. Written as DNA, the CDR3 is TGTGCCAGCAGCTTCTCCGGGACAGGGGACGAGCAGTACTTC.

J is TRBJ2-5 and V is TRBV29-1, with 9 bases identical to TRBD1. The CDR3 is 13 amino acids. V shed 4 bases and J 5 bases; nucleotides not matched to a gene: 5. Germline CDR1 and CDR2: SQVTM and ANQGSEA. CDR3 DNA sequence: TGCAGCGTTGTAAACAGGGGGCCGGAGACCCAGTACTTC. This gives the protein CSVVNRGPETQYF.

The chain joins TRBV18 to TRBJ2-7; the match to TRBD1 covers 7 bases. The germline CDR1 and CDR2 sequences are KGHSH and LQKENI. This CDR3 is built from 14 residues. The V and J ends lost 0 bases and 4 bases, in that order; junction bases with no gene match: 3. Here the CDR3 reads CASSPPGQIYEQYF. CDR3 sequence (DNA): TGTGCCAGCTCACCACCGGGACAGATATACGAGCAGTACTTC.

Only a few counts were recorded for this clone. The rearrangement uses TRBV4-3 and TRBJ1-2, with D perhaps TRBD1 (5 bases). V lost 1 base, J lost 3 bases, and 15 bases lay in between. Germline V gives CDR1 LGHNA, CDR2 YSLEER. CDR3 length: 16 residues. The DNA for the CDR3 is TGCGCCAGCAGCCAAGGAACCCGGGACTTATACTATGGCTACACCTTC. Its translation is CASSQGTRDLYYGYTF.

Here the CDR3 DNA reads TGCGCCAGCAGCTTAGCCGGGACAGCGAACACTGAAGCTTTCTTT. Translating gives CASSLAGTANTEAFF. This chain links TRBV5-1 with TRBJ1-1; 7 bases agree with TRBD1. The V gene's germline CDR1 is SGHRS and CDR2 YFSETQ. The CDR3 contains 15 residues. V shed 2 bases and J 1 base; nucleotides not matched to a gene: 5.